This T cell receptor (beta chain) was recorded in a study of shared clonotypes between healthy human individuals. This CDR3 region has 15 residues. V gave up 1 base and J gave up 2 bases, with 13 bases separating them. CDR1 and CDR2 from the germline V gene are SGHRS and YFSETQ. The count of this clone is one. What it binds is unknown. Study-wide results and caveats: Limited genetic and exposure-history diversity came from having few donors.

Every immunoSEQ plate was one replicate of a subset's evenly spread DNA. The method was immunoSEQ multiplex PCR; TCRdb's version includes in-frame clones alone and lacks a portion of them. The sample holds 1.6 million or so clones, over 95% seen once. The chain recombines TRBV5-1 with TRBJ2-7; D possibly corresponds to TRBD2 (6 bases). This receptor was taken from a man aged 25-40 years in good health. Sequenced material: naive CD4+ T cells sorted from blood. This sample's subset: CD45RA+ positively selected. The CDR3, as DNA: TGCGCCAGCAGCTTGATGGGGCGGGGACCCTACGAGCAGTACTTC. Translating it yields CASSLMGRGPYEQYF. The whole variable domain, remainder taken from reference TRBV5-1 and TRBJ2-7, is KAGVTQTPRYLIKTRGQQVTLSCSPISGHRSVSWYQQTPGQGLQFLFEYFSETQRNKGNFPGRFSGRQFSNSRSEMNVSTLELGDSALYLCASSLMGRGPYEQYFGPGTRLTVT.